Given below is one T cell receptor (beta chain) in context. This sample was included in a study of blood T cell repertoires in COVID-19. Across the whole study: Whether acute or convalescent, the COVID-19 samples came from the United States, Italy and Spain. From T cells, B-cell-depleted T cells, or PBMCs came the material, which was cDNA or gDNA.

This table comes from immunoSEQ multiplex PCR, and its TCRdb copy is limited to in-frame clones, with some not included. The data show approximately 130,000 clones, with roughly 79% seen just once and around 20% held by the top ten. This CDR3 has 15 residues. The V segment lost 6 bases and the J segment 0 bases; nucleotides outside the gene matches: 5. Germline values: CDR1 MNHEY, CDR2 SMNVEV (reference sequence). The sequenced material came from peripheral blood. This clonotype was sampled from a man older than 75 with acute or convalescent COVID-19. The chain employs TRBV27 and TRBJ1-5; 7 nucleotides match TRBD1. CDR3 residues: CASRTGTASNQPQHF. In nucleotides, the CDR3 is TGTGCCAGCAGAACCGGGACAGCTAGCAATCAGCCCCAGCATTTT.